A selection of T cell receptor beta chains follows, all from one sample in a study of a mutant IDH1 vaccine in newly diagnosed glioma. Generated by immunoSEQ multiplex PCR, the TCRdb table keeps only in-frame clones and is missing some. The sample contains tens of thousands of clones, roughly 87% of which appear only once. The sequencing here drew on PBMCs, taken from a glioma patient treated with radiotherapy, temozolomide or both. Receptors originate from a man aged 30 to 45 with glioma. CDR3s leave out the opening cysteine and the closing phenylalanine or tryptophan.

TRBJ1-5 TRBV29-1 SVAKAGRDQPQH
TRBJ1-1 TRBV29-1 SASWGTEAF
TRBJ2-7 TRBV30 AWSDVGSYEQY
TRBJ1-5 TRBV7-2 ASSLRQGGNQPQH
TRBJ2-3 TRBV5-1 ASSPGTSRKDTQY
TRBJ2-3 TRBV7-8 ASSPLGETDTQY
TRBJ2-7 TRBV25-1 ASHDRNSYEQY
TRBJ2-5 TRBV6-5 ASSRDSVYQETQY
TRBJ1-6 TRBV19 ASSAHPQGPNSPLH
TRBJ2-7 TRBV2 ASSERGLAGANEQY
TRBJ2-3 TRBV28 ASSMTPQGTDTQY
TRBJ1-5 TRBV27 ASSSVGGLQPQH
TRBJ2-1 TRBV30 AWRAYDDRVSSNEQF
TRBJ2-6 TRBV7-3 ASSSTGAISGANVLT
TRBJ1-1 TRBV19 ASIFGELNTEAF
TRBJ2-7 TRBV4-1 ASSPIAGIEQY
TRBJ1-1 TRBV13 ASTTQGTEAF
TRBJ2-7 TRBV5-6 ASSIRTGRLLEQY
TRBJ1-6 TRBV5-4 ASSLLPGGNNSPLH
TRBJ1-4 TRBV4-1 ASSQPRLANEKLF
TRBJ1-5 TRBV2 ASSESSNQPQH
TRBJ1-3 TRBV4-1 ASSQGPGQSSGNTIY
TRBJ1-3 TRBV7-2 ASSLGSTGNTIY
TRBJ1-2 TRBV7-8 ASSLEAVGGDGYT
TRBJ1-1 TRBV5-1 ASSPAVGLNTEAF
TRBJ1-5 TRBV18 ASSPEGAEQPQH
TRBJ1-5 TRBV19 ASTADRGGQPQH
TRBJ2-1 TRBV5-4 ATQEGLAGISYNEQF
TRBJ2-7 TRBV13 ASSGSSGTVSYEQY
TRBJ1-2 TRBV5-4 ASSQGSGLNYGYT
TRBJ1-6 TRBV14 ASSPLGGQWSPLH
TRBJ2-7 TRBV5-1 ASSLTDRYEQY
TRBJ2-7 TRBV27 ASSLFGSWDDRGSYEQY
TRBJ2-2 TRBV5-4 ASSLDRRRLNTGELF
TRBJ2-1 TRBV30 AWSVTSGYNEQF
TRBJ2-1 TRBV5-1 ASSLDRGGGLSSYNEQF
TRBJ2-7 TRBV27 ASRLERDSEQY
TRBJ2-3 TRBV5-1 ASSAEVTSTDTQY
TRBJ2-1 TRBV6-5 ASGETSYNEQF
TRBJ2-5 TRBV5-4 ASSYGQGETQY
- TRBV2 ASRGAGTGVEQY
TRBJ2-7 TRBV29-1 SASTAGREQY
TRBJ1-2 TRBV12-2 ASRLVQFSNYGYT
TRBJ2-3 TRBV7-8 ASSLSLASGGNTDTQY
TRBJ1-4 TRBV2 ASSADGLVNEKLF
TRBJ1-5 TRBV11-2 ASSDPTVDQPQH
TRBJ1-1 TRBV5-5 ASSLAGDWRDTEAF
TRBJ2-6 TRBV7-2 ASRVISGANVLT
TRBJ2-5 TRBV5-1 ASSLGPERIETQY
TRBJ1-1 TRBV5-4 ASSLGGLTF
TRBJ2-5 TRBV4-3 ASSRRGETQY
TRBJ1-5 TRBV2 ASSDFRGVGNQPQH